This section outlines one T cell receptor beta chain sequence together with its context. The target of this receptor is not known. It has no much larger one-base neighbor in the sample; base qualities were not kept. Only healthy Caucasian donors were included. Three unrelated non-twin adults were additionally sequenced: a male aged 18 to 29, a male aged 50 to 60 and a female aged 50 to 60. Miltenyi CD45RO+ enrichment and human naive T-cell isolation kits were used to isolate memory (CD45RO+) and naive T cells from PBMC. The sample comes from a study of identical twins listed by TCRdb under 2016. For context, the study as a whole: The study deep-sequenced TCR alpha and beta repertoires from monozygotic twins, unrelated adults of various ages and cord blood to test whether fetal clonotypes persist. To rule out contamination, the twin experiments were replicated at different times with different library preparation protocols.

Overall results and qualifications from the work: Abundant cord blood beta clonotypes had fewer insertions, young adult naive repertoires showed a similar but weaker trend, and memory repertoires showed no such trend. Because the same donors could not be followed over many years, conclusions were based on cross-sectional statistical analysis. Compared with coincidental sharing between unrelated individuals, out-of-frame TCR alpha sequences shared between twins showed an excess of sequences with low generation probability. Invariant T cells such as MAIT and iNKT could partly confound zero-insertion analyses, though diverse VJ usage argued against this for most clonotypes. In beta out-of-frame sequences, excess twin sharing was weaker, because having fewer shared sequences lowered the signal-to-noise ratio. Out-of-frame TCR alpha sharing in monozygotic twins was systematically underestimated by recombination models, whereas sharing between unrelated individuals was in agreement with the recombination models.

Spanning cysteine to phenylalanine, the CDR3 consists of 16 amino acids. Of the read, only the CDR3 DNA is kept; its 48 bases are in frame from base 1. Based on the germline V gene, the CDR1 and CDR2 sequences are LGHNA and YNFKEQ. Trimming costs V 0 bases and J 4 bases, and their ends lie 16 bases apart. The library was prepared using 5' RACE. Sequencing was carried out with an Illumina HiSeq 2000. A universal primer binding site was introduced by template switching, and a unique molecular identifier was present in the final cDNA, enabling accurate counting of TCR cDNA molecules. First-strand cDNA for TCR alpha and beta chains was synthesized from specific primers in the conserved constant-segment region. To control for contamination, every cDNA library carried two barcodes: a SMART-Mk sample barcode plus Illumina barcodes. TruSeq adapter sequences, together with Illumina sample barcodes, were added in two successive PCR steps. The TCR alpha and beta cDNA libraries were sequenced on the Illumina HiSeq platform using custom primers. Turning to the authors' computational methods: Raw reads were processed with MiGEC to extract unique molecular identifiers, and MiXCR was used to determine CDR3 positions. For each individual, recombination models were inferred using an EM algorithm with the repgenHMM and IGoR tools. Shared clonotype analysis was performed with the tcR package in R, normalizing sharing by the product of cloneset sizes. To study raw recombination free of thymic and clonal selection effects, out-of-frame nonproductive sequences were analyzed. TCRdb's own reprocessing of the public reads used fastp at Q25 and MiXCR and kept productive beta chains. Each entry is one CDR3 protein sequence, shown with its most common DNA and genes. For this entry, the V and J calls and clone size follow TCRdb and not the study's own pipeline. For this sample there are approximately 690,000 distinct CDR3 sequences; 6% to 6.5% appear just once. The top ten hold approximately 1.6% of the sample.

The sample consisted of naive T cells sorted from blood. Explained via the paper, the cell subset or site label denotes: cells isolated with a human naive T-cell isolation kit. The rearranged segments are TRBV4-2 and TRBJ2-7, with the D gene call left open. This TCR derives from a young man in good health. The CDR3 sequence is CASSQDRATTVYEQYF. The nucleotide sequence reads TGTGCCAGCAGCCAAGATCGAGCAACGACCGTGTACGAGCAGTACTTC.